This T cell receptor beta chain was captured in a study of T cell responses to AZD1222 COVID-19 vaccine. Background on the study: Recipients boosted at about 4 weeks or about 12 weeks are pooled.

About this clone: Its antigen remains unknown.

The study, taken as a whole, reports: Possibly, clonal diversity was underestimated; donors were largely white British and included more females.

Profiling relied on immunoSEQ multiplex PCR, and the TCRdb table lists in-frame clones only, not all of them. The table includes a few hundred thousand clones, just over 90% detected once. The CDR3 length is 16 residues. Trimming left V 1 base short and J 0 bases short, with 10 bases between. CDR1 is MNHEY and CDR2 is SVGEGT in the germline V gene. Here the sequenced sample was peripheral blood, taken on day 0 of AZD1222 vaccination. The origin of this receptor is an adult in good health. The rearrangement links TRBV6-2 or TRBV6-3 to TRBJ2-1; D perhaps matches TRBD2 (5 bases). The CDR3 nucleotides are TGTGCCAGCAGTTACTTCGCGGGTGGCTCCTACAATGAGCAGTTCTTC. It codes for CASSYFAGGSYNEQFF.